Listed below are T cell receptor beta chains from one sample, sequenced in a study of blood T cell repertoires in COVID-19. Profiled with immunoSEQ multiplex PCR; TCRdb holds only in-frame clones, not every one. The table has fewer than 600,000 clones, roughly 88% seen once. Sequenced sample: PBMCs or T cells enriched from blood (not recorded which). The receptors stem from a woman aged 40 to 50 who had recovered from COVID-19. CDR3s include the opening cysteine and the closing phenylalanine or tryptophan. D genes are given only for firm matches. Size is omitted from some rows. Given values are once, few, many or a class for expanded clones.

abundance	d_gene	v_gene	j_gene	CDR3nt	CDR3aa
NA	TRBD2	TRBV5-8	TRBJ2-1	TGTGCCGACACAGGACTAGCGCGACTGTTCTTC	CADTGLARLFF
NA	TRBD2	TRBV18	TRBJ2-7	TGTGCCAGCTCACGCGGGGTAGCGGGGGCCCTCTACGAGCAGTACTTC	CASSRGVAGALYEQYF
NA	NA	TRBV9	TRBJ2-3	TGTGCCAGCAGCCAGTATAAGGGGTTAGGGGCAACAGATACGCAGTATTTT	CASSQYKGLGATDTQYF
NA	NA	TRBV27	TRBJ1-1	TGTGCCAGCAGTCCCAACTTAGACAGGAACACTGAAGCTTTCTTT	CASSPNLDRNTEAFF
NA	NA	TRBV7-9	TRBJ2-3	TGTGCCAGCAGCTTACGTCGGGGGAGCGCAGATACGCAGTATTTT	CASSLRRGSADTQYF
NA	NA	TRBV5-4	TRBJ2-7	TGTGCCAGCAGCGACCTGACAGTGTCCTACGAGCAGTACTTC	CASSDLTVSYEQYF
NA	NA	TRBV7-8	TRBJ1-1	TGTGCCAGCAGCTCACACCCAAGGAACACTGAAGCTTTCTTT	CASSSHPRNTEAFF
NA	TRBD1	TRBV15	TRBJ2-7	TGTGCCACCAGCAGAGAGGGACAGGGGTTCTACGAGCAGTACTTC	CATSREGQGFYEQYF
NA	NA	TRBV2	TRBJ2-1	TGTGCCAGCAGTGAAGGCTTTAGAAGTGGTGAGCAGTTCTTC	CASSEGFRSGEQFF
NA	TRBD1	TRBV7-9	TRBJ1-6	TGTGCCAGCAGCGGTGGACAGGGGTACTATAATTCACCCCTCCACTTT	CASSGGQGYYNSPLHF
NA	TRBD1	TRBV24-1	TRBJ2-1	TGTGCCACCAGTGACCAAGGACAGGGGCCGGATGAGCAGTTCTTC	CATSDQGQGPDEQFF
few	TRBD1	TRBV30	TRBJ1-6	TGTGCCTGGAGGACAGGGGATAATTCACCCCTCCACTTT	CAWRTGDNSPLHF
NA	NA	TRBV4-1	TRBJ1-2	TGCGCCAGCAGCCAAATGACAAACAGCTACACCTTC	CASSQMTNSYTF
NA	NA	TRBV7-9	TRBJ2-3	TGTGCCAGCAGCGGATCACGACAGATTAGCACAGATACGCAGTATTTT	CASSGSRQISTDTQYF
NA	NA	TRBV5-4	TRBJ2-3	TGTGCCAGCAGCTTGGCTGTTAGCACAGATACGCAGTATTTT	CASSLAVSTDTQYF
few	NA	TRBV19	TRBJ1-5	TGTGCCAGTACCCTTTCTCAGGACTATAGCAATCAGCCCCAGCATTTT	CASTLSQDYSNQPQHF
NA	TRBD1	TRBV4-2	TRBJ1-5	TGTGCCAGCAGCCAAGTATTCCCCGGGACAGCCCATAGCAATCAGCCCCAGCATTTT	CASSQVFPGTAHSNQPQHF
NA	NA	TRBV2	TRBJ2-2	TGTGCCAGCAGTGAAGCTGAGCGGTTCGCCTACACCGGGGAGCTGTTTTTT	CASSEAERFAYTGELFF
NA	NA	TRBV27	TRBJ1-1	TGTGCCAGCAGTTTATGGGGGGGGATGAACACTGAAGCTTTCTTT	CASSLWGGMNTEAFF
NA	TRBD2	TRBV3-1/TRBV3-2	TRBJ2-3	TGTGCCAGCAGCGGGCGGGAGTTCGCAGATACGCAGTATTTT	CASSGREFADTQYF
NA	TRBD2	TRBV5-1	TRBJ2-3	TGCGCCAGCAGCTTGGCGATCTCTAGCGGGTCGAACACAGATACGCAGTATTTT	CASSLAISSGSNTDTQYF
NA	NA	TRBV7-2	TRBJ1-1	TGTGCCAGCACCCCACAAGTGAACACTGAAGCTTTCTTT	CASTPQVNTEAFF
once	NA	TRBV19	TRBJ2-3	TGTGCCAGTAGTCCTCCGGACGGGAATACGCAGTATTTT	CASSPPDGNTQYF
once	NA	TRBV2	TRBJ2-2	TGTGCCAGCAGTGCCGCCGGGACAAACACCGGGGAGCTGTTTTTT	CASSAAGTNTGELFF
NA	TRBD1	TRBV30	TRBJ1-1	TGTGCCTGTAAGCCCTACAGGGGAACCGCTGAAGCTTTCTTT	CACKPYRGTAEAFF
NA	TRBD2	TRBV5-6	TRBJ2-1	TGTGCCAGCAGCTTTCTCGGGACTAGCGGGAGTAAGGGCAATGAGCAGTTCTTC	CASSFLGTSGSKGNEQFF